The clone carrying this TCR beta chain was seen ten or more times. Researchers amplified the TCR beta CDR3 regions from RNA transcripts. HTBI primers were used for first-round RT-PCR of the TCR CDR3. TCRdb called the multiplex PCR reads again in MiXCR, with one record for every CDR3 protein. The sample has around 480,000 distinct CDR3 sequences, approximately 15% seen once; the top ten hold about a sixth. This specimen comes from a study of T cells in Graves' hyperthyroidism and ophthalmopathy. The origin of this receptor is a woman aged 18 to 35 with Graves' hyperthyroidism. The material sequenced was blood.

CDR3 DNA: TGTGCCAGCAGCCATGGTCCAGATACGCAGTATTTT. It is translated as CASSHGPDTQYF. The chain uses TRBV11-2 and TRBJ2-3, with D unclear. This CDR3 has 12 amino acids. Deletions cut 5 bases from V and 4 bases from J, with 7 bases between. The V gene's germline CDR1 is SGHAT and CDR2 FQNNGV.